This T cell receptor (beta chain) was retrieved from a study of blood T cells in healthy people across ages. The people who gave samples were healthy Caucasians from Russia, aged roughly 6 to 100. The use of a sample-barcoded 5' primer and a J-beta primer mix characterized a second PCR of about 7 to 12 cycles. TCRdb processed the 5' RACE reads anew with MiXCR; each CDR3 protein has one entry. The table records fewer than 1.5 million distinct CDR3 sequences, around two fifths of them present only once. The CDR3 is made up of 15 amino acids. From germline, CDR1 is LGHDT and CDR2 YNNKEL (reference sequence). The ends were cut back, 1 base at V and 2 bases at J, with 10 bases in the middle.

The sequenced sample consisted of blood. V and J are TRBV3-1 and TRBJ2-3; D perhaps matches TRBD1 (6 bases). The clonotype originates from a woman aged 18-35 years in good health. CDR3 sequence reads: CASSQGGQSTDTQYF. In DNA form, the CDR3 reads TGTGCCAGCAGCCAAGGGGGGCAGTCCACAGATACGCAGTATTTT.